This T cell receptor (beta chain) was sequenced for a study of identical twins. V lost 8 bases and J lost 0, with 9 bases in between. CDR3 size: 13 residues. Germline values: CDR1 ENHRY, CDR2 SYGVKD. Ten or more counts support this clonotype. Its target is not known. General study points: The authors drew conclusions from cross-sectional statistical analysis rather than following the same donors. Fewer insertions characterized abundant cord blood beta clonotypes, whereas memory repertoires showed none. The authors noted that invariant MAIT and iNKT cells could partly confound zero-insertion analyses.

TCRdb redid the calling of the 5' RACE reads with MiXCR, one entry per CDR3 protein. Of about 700,000 distinct CDR3 sequences in the sample, around 8.3% were seen once. The sample was also reused in another study, on yellow fever vaccine responses in identical twins.

The TCR comes from a woman aged 18-35 years in good health. The chain is built from TRBV10-3 and TRBJ2-3; tentatively, D is TRBD1 (5 bases). The sample was PBMCs. CDR3 sequence: CAIESGSTDTQYF. In DNA, the CDR3 is TGTGCCATCGAATCAGGGAGCACAGATACGCAGTATTTT.